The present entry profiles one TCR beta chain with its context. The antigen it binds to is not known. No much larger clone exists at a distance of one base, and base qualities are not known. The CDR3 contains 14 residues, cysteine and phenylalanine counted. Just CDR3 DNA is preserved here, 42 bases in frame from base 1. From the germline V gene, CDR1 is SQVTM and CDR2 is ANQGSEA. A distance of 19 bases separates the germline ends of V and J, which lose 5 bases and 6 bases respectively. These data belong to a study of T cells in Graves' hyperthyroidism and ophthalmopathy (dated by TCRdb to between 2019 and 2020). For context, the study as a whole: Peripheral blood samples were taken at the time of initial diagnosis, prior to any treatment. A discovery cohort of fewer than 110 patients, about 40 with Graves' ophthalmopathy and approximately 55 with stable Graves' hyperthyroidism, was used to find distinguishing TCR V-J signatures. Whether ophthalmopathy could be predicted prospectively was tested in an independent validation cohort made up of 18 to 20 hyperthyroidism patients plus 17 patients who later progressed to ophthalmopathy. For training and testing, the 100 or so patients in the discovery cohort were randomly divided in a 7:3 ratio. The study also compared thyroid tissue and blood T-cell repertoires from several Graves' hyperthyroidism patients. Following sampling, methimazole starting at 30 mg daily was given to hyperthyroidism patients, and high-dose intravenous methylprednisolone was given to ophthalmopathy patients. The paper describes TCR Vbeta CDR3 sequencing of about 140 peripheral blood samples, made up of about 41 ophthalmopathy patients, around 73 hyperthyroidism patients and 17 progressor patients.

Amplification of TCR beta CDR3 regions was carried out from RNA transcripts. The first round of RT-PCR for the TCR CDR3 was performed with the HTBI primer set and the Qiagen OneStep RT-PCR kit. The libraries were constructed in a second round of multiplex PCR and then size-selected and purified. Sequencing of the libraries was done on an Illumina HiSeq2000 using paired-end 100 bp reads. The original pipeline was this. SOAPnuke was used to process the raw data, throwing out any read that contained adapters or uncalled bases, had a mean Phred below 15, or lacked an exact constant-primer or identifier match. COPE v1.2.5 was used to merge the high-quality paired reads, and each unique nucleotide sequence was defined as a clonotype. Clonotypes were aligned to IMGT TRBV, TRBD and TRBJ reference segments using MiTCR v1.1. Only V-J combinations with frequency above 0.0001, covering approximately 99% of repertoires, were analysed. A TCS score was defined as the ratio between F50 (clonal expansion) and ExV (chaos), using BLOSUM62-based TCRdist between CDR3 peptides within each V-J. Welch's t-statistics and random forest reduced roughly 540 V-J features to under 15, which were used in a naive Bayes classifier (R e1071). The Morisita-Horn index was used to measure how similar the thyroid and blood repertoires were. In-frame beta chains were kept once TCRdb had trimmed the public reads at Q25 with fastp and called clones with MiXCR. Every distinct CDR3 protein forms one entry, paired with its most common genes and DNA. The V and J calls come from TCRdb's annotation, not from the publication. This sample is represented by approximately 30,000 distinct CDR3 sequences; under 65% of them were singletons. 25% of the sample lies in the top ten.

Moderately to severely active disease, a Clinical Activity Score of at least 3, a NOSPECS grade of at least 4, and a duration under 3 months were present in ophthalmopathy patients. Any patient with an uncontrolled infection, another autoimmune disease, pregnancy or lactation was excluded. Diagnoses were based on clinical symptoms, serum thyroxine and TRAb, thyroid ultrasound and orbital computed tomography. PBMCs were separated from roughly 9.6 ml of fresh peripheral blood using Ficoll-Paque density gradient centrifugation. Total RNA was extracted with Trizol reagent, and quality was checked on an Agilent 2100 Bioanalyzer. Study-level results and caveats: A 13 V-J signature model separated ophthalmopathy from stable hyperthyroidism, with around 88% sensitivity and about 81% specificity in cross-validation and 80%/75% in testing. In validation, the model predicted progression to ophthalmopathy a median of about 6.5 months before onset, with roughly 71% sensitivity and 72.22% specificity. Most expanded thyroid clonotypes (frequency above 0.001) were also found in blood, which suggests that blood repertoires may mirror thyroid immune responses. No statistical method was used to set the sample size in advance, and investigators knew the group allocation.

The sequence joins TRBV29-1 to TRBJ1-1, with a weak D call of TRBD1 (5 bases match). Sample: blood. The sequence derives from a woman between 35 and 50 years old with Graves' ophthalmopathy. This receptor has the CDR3 CSVRRDTQGAEAFF. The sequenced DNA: TGCAGCGTTCGACGAGATACGCAGGGCGCTGAAGCTTTCTTT.